This T cell receptor beta chain was profiled in a study of blood T cell repertoires in COVID-19. This table comes from immunoSEQ multiplex PCR, and its TCRdb copy is limited to in-frame clones, with some not included. The sample has roughly 340,000 clones; about 89% are singletons. The sequence came from a woman aged 30 to 39 with COVID-19, enrolled during active disease. Sequenced input: peripheral blood.

CDR3 loop: CASQRGNQETQYF. The CDR3 DNA sequence: TGCGCCAGTCAACGAGGGAACCAAGAGACCCAGTACTTC. J is TRBJ2-5 and V is TRBV10-2; a possible D gene is TRBD2 (5 bases). This CDR3 is built from 13 residues. Trimming stripped 9 bases from V and 0 bases from J, with 11 bases between. Per the germline V gene, CDR1 is WSHSY and CDR2 is SAAADI.